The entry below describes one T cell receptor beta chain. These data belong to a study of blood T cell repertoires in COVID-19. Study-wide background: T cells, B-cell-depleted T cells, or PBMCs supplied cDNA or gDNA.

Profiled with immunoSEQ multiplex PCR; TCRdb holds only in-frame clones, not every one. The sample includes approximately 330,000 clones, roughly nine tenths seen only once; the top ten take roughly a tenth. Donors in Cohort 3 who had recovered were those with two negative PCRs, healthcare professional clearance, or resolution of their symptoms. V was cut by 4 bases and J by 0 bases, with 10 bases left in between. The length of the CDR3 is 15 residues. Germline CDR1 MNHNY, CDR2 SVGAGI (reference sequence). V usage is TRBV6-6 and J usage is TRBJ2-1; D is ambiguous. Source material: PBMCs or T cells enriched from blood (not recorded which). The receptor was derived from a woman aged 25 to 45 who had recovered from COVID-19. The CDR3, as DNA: TGTGCCAGCAGTTGGAACAGTCACTCCTACAATGAGCAGTTCTTC. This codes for CASSWNSHSYNEQFF.